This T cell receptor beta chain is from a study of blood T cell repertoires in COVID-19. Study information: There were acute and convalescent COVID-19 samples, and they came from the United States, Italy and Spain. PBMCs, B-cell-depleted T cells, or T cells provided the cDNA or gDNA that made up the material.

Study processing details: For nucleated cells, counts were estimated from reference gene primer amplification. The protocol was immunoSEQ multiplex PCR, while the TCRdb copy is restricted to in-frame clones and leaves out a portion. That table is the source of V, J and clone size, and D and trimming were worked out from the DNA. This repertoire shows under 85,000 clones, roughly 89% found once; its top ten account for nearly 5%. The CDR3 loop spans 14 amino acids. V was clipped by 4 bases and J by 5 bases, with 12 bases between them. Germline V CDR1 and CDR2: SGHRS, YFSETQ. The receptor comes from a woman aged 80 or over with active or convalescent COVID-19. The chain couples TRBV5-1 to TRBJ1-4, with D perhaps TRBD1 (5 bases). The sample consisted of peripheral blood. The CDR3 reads CASSQGQGNEKLFF. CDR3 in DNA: TGCGCCAGCAGCCAAGGGCAGGGCAATGAAAAACTGTTTTTT.